These 29 T cell receptor beta chains came from one sample sequenced in a study of T cells after yellow fever vaccination. TCRdb independently ran MiXCR on the 5' RACE reads; one entry per CDR3 protein. The data show a few hundred thousand distinct CDR3 sequences, approximately 3.9% seen once. This material consisted of PBMCs, taken 5 days after the yellow fever booster vaccination. The receptors originated from a man aged 18 to 29 who received the YFV17D yellow fever vaccine.

The V and J genes are TRBV15 and TRBJ2-7, with D possibly matching TRBD1 (6 bases). The CDR3 totals 16 residues. Germline CDR1 LNHNV, CDR2 YYDKDF (reference sequence). V dropped 3 bases and J dropped 1 base, with 16 bases sitting between them. CDR3: CATSSPGHGRSYEQYF. CDR3 DNA sequence: TGTGCCACCAGCAGCCCGGGACATGGACGATCCTACGAGCAGTACTTC.

This clonotype was observed a few times. In nucleotides, the CDR3 is TGTGCCAGCAGTTACGAGTCTGCCCCCTACGAGCAGTACGTC. It translates to CASSYESAPYEQYV. V and J are TRBV6-6 and TRBJ2-7; no clear D gene. The germline V gene encodes CDR1 MNHNY and CDR2 SVGAGI (reference sequence). The CDR3 is 14 residues long. V was clipped by 2 bases and J by 2 bases, with 10 bases between them.

This clonotype came up a few times. The rearrangement uses TRBV7-9 and TRBJ1-2; no firm D call. Germline assignment: CDR1 SEHNR and CDR2 FQNEAQ (reference sequence). V was pared by 5 bases and J by 2 bases, with 15 bases between. CDR3 length: 15 amino acids. CDR3 in DNA: TGTGCCAGCAGCCTCACAATCGAGTTAAACTATGGCTACACCTTC. Translating gives CASSLTIELNYGYTF.

This chain joins TRBV9 and TRBJ2-1, with D possibly being TRBD1 or TRBD2 (5 bases each). This CDR3 contains 15 residues. The germline V gene encodes CDR1 SGDLS and CDR2 YYNGEE. V was clipped by 0 bases and J by 8 bases, with 15 bases between them. The CDR3 loop reads CASSVESGPPDEQFF. The CDR3, as DNA: TGTGCCAGCAGCGTAGAATCGGGGCCACCGGATGAGCAGTTCTTC. Based on the CDR3 plus reference TRBV9 and TRBJ2-1, the full variable domain is DSGVTQTPKHLITATGQRVTLRCSPRSGDLSVYWYQQSLDQGLQFLIQYYNGEERAKGNILERFSAQQFPDLHSELNLSSLELGDSALYFCASSVESGPPDEQFFGPGTRLTVL.

This clonotype was recorded many times. The rearrangement uses TRBV20-1 and TRBJ2-7; TRBD2 aligns across 13 bases. Germline loops: CDR1 DFQATT, CDR2 SNEGSKA (reference sequence). The CDR3 sequence is 17 residues long. The V segment lost 6 bases and the J segment 2 bases; nucleotides outside the gene matches: 13. The DNA for the CDR3 is TGCAGTGCACGGCCCCGGACTAGCGGGGGTTTCACCTACGAGCAGTACTTC. Its protein is CSARPRTSGGFTYEQYF.

This chain links TRBV28 with TRBJ1-5; D gene uncertain. V was clipped by 2 bases and J by 7 bases, with 9 bases between them. CDR3 length equals 13 residues. Germline V CDR1 and CDR2: MDHEN, SYDVKM. CDR3 sequence reads: CASSLQVRQPQHF. The CDR3 nucleotides read TGTGCCAGCAGTTTACAGGTGCGACAGCCCCAGCATTTT.

Many counts were recorded for this clonotype. This chain uses TRBV5-1 with TRBJ1-6; D is undetermined. With 0 bases removed from V and 8 bases from J, the gap between germline ends came to 12 bases. There are 15 residues in the CDR3. CDR1 and CDR2 from the germline V gene are SGHRS and YFSETQ. CDR3 nucleotide sequence: TGCGCCAGCAGCTTGGCATACGAAAAGTATTCACCCCTCCACTTT. The encoded protein is CASSLAYEKYSPLHF.

V gene TRBV6-5 combines with J gene TRBJ2-1; no clear D gene. The CDR3 is 13 residues long. Germline lookup yields CDR1 MNHEY and CDR2 SVGAGI. V was clipped by 2 bases and J by 6 bases, with 8 bases between them. The CDR3 DNA reads TGTGCCAGCAGTTACAGAGTAACCAATGAGCAGTTCTTC. It yields the protein CASSYRVTNEQFF.

The rearrangement links TRBV6-5 to TRBJ1-4; D gene unclear. CDR3 size: 15 residues. Trimming cost V 6 bases and J 4 bases, with 15 bases left between them. Germline V CDR1 and CDR2: MNHEY, SVGAGI. CDR3 sequence (DNA): TGTGCCAGCAGGAACGAGCCAGCGCTTAATGAAAAACTGTTTTTT. Amino acid sequence: CASRNEPALNEKLFF.

The CDR3 DNA reads as TGTGCCAGCAGCCAAGGACTAGCCAGGCATGAGCAGTTCTTC. Translating gives CASSQGLARHEQFF. This rearrangement joins TRBV14 to TRBJ2-1; 7 nucleotides line up with TRBD2. The CDR3 is 14 amino acids. Unmatched junction bases numbered 5, after V lost 1 base and J lost 8 bases. CDR1 and CDR2 from the germline V gene are SGHDN and FVKESK.

The gene calls are TRBV19 and TRBJ2-5; D is unclear. V dropped 2 bases and J dropped 2 bases, with 9 bases sitting between them. Germline V lookup: CDR1 LNHDA, CDR2 SQIVND (reference sequence). This CDR3 contains 14 residues. CDR3 in amino acids: CASSITSLQETQYF. In DNA, the CDR3 is TGTGCCAGTAGTATAACCAGCCTTCAAGAGACCCAGTACTTC.

This clonotype was found a few times. V gene TRBV9 combines with J gene TRBJ1-2; no clear D gene. This CDR3 comprises 12 residues. The V end lost 0 bases, the J end lost 8 bases, and 8 bases lay between the germline ends. Germline CDR1 reads SGDLS; CDR2 reads YYNGEE. The CDR3 DNA reads TGTGCCAGCAGCGTAGGCCAAGGGGGCTACACCTTC. Translated, it gives CASSVGQGGYTF.

At least ten counts were recorded for this clonotype. The chain carries TRBV7-2 and TRBJ2-3; 7 bases fit TRBD2. The trim removed 3 bases at V and 2 bases at J, leaving 5 bases unmatched. The germline V gene has CDR1 SGHTA and CDR2 FQGNSA. This CDR3 is built from 15 residues. The CDR3 loop is CASSFRAGNTDTQYF. CDR3 nucleotide sequence: TGTGCCAGCAGCTTTCGAGCGGGGAACACAGATACGCAGTATTTT.

This clonotype was counted only a few times. V gene TRBV12-5 combines with J gene TRBJ1-1; maybe TRBD1 (6 bases). Trimming stripped 6 bases from V and 1 base from J, with 12 bases between. This CDR3 spans 14 amino acids. The germline gives CDR1 LGHNT, CDR2 FRNRAP. CDR3: CASGQGHRNTEAFF. The CDR3 region has the DNA TGTGCTAGTGGGCAGGGACATCGGAACACTGAAGCTTTCTTT. Full variable domain (rest looked up from reference TRBV12-5 and TRBJ1-1): DARVTQTPRHKVTEMGQEVTMRCQPILGHNTVFWYRQTMMQGLELLAYFRNRAPLDDSGMPKDRFSAEMPDATLATLKIQPSEPRDSAVYFCASGQGHRNTEAFFGQGTRLTVV.

The genes are TRBV5-1 and TRBJ1-1; TRBD1 is a possible D gene (5 bases). Germline CDR1 is SGHRS and CDR2 is YFSETQ. The CDR3 loop spans 12 amino acids. The V end lost 0 bases, the J end lost 11 bases, and 11 bases lay between the germline ends. The CDR3 DNA is TGCGCCAGCAGCTTGGAAAGAGGGACCGCTTTCTTT. Its protein is CASSLERGTAFF.

The chain uses TRBV6-5 and TRBJ1-1; 7 bases fit TRBD1. Germline V gives CDR1 MNHEY, CDR2 SVGAGI. With 2 bases clipped from V and 10 bases from J, the junction kept 4 bases outside the gene matches. The CDR3 is 12 residues long. CDR3 sequence reads: CASSYRGLRAFF. Written as DNA, the CDR3 is TGTGCCAGCAGTTACAGGGGGCTTAGAGCTTTCTTT.

This clonotype showed up just a few times. V is TRBV5-1 and J is TRBJ2-5; D is perhaps TRBD1 (5 bases). The CDR3 is 15 residues long. Germline V gene data show CDR1 as SGHRS and CDR2 as YFSETQ. Trimming cost V 4 bases and J 0 bases, with 13 bases left between them. CDR3 coding DNA: TGCGCCAGCAGCCGGGCAAGACAGTACCAAGAGACCCAGTACTTC. Amino acids: CASSRARQYQETQYF.

CDR3 coding DNA: TGTGCCAGTAGTATAGTGGGAGGCCTAAAAAACATTCAGTACTTC. Translated, it gives CASSIVGGLKNIQYF. The V call is TRBV19, the J call TRBJ2-4, with D possibly being TRBD2 (6 bases). The CDR3 contains 15 residues. Trimming pared 1 base from V and 4 bases from J, leaving 11 bases between. Germline assignment: CDR1 LNHDA and CDR2 SQIVND (reference sequence). The complete variable domain, with remaining parts taken from reference TRBV19 and TRBJ2-4, reads DGGITQSPKYLFRKEGQNVTLSCEQNLNHDAMYWYRQDPGQGLRLIYYSQIVNDFQKGDIAEGYSVSREKKESFPLTVTSAQKNPTAFYLCASSIVGGLKNIQYFGAGTRLSVL.

This clonotype came up many times. This chain joins TRBV5-1 and TRBJ1-1; a weak D match, TRBD1 (5 bases). Trimming pared 4 bases from V and 1 base from J, leaving 11 bases between. This CDR3 has 14 residues. Looked up from germline, CDR1 is SGHRS and CDR2 is YFSETQ. Written as DNA, the CDR3 is TGCGCCAGCAGCCCGGATACAGGGAACACTGAAGCTTTCTTT. Protein product: CASSPDTGNTEAFF. The variable domain in full, completed from reference TRBV5-1 and TRBJ1-1, reads KAGVTQTPRYLIKTRGQQVTLSCSPISGHRSVSWYQQTPGQGLQFLFEYFSETQRNKGNFPGRFSGRQFSNSRSEMNVSTLELGDSALYLCASSPDTGNTEAFFGQGTRLTVV.

The genes are TRBV7-9 and TRBJ2-1; D remains unclear. Trimming removed 5 bases from V and 5 bases from J, with 25 bases in between. Germline V gene sequence: CDR1 SEHNR, CDR2 FQNEAQ (reference sequence). The length of the CDR3 is 18 residues. The CDR3 DNA reads TGTGCCAGCAGCCCCCCAGGTGGGCTGTCCCTACCGAACAATGAGCAGTTCTTC. It codes for CASSPPGGLSLPNNEQFF.

A few counts support this clonotype. CDR3 coding DNA: TGTGCCAGCACCTTAGCGGGGGGTGGTATTTACAATGAGCAGTTCTTC. It specifies CASTLAGGGIYNEQFF. The V call is TRBV12-3 or TRBV12-4, the J call TRBJ2-1, with 10 bases identical to TRBD2. The CDR3 runs 16 residues. V lost 7 bases and J lost 4; bases outside the gene matches: 10.

This clonotype was detected a few times. This chain joins TRBV27 and TRBJ2-6; D is unclear. The CDR3 runs to 17 residues. Trimming shortened V by 2 bases and J by 0 bases, and 11 bases separated the two germline ends. The V gene's germline CDR1 is MNHEY and CDR2 SMNVEV (reference sequence). The CDR3 region has the DNA TGTGCCAGCAGTTTAAGCCGGTGGAGCTCTGGGGCCAACGTCCTGACTTTC. This translates into CASSLSRWSSGANVLTF.

This clonotype showed up many times. The V gene is TRBV20-1, the J gene TRBJ1-2; 8 nucleotides line up with TRBD1. The CDR3 contains 13 residues. Germline-derived CDR1 and CDR2 are DFQATT and SNEGSKA (reference sequence). V shed 5 bases and J 6 bases; nucleotides not matched to a gene: 8. DNA of the CDR3: TGCAGTGCTCCAGACAGGGGCGAGAATGGCTACACCTTC. The encoded protein is CSAPDRGENGYTF.

This clonotype was seen a handful of times. The chain uses TRBV5-1 and TRBJ2-7; TRBD1 or TRBD2 may be the D gene (6 bases each). Trimming pared 0 bases from V and 2 bases from J, leaving 12 bases between. The CDR3 length is 15 residues. The germline V gene has CDR1 SGHRS and CDR2 YFSETQ. The CDR3 DNA is TGCGCCAGCAGCTTGGCTCCAGGGGAGGCCTACGAGCAGTACGTC. Amino acid sequence: CASSLAPGEAYEQYV.

This clonotype was observed a few times. The V and J genes are TRBV10-3 and TRBJ2-5; 9 positions match TRBD1. This CDR3 has 15 amino acids. Germline loops: CDR1 ENHRY, CDR2 SYGVKD. V lost 6 bases and J lost 5; bases outside the gene matches: 10. CDR3 sequence reads: CAISRDRVSGETQYF. CDR3 sequence (DNA): TGTGCCATCAGCCGGGACAGGGTTTCGGGGGAGACCCAGTACTTC.

This clonotype was found many times. V gene TRBV7-2 combines with J gene TRBJ2-2, with 13 bases fitting TRBD2. This CDR3 contains 16 residues. J gave up 5 bases and V 5 bases, and 5 bases lay outside the gene matches. Germline V gene data show CDR1 as SGHTA and CDR2 as FQGNSA. The CDR3 nucleotides are TGTGCCAGCAGCCTACTAGCGGGGGGGCATACCGGGGAGCTGTTTTTT. Translation gives CASSLLAGGHTGELFF.

This chain uses TRBV20-1 with TRBJ1-5, with a weak D call TRBD1 (5 bases). V dropped 5 bases and J dropped 6 bases, with 14 bases sitting between them. Germline V gene data show CDR1 as DFQATT and CDR2 as SNEGSKA (reference sequence). CDR3 length: 13 amino acids. Here the CDR3 reads CSAGAQAAQPQHF. The DNA of the CDR3 is TGCAGTGCTGGGGCCCAGGCGGCTCAGCCCCAGCATTTT.

V usage is TRBV6-2 or TRBV6-3 and J usage is TRBJ2-1, with unresolved D. In germline, CDR1 is MNHEY, CDR2 SVGEGT. The V end was cut by 4 bases, the J end by 6 bases, with 10 bases between. This CDR3 spans 13 amino acids. The CDR3 region has the DNA TGTGCCAGCAGTTTATTGGCCCGCAATGAGCAGTTCTTC. Its translation: CASSLLARNEQFF.

This clonotype was seen repeatedly, ten times or more. This chain links TRBV7-2 with TRBJ2-7; tentative D call: TRBD1 (5 bases). Germline assignment: CDR1 SGHTA and CDR2 FQGNSA. V gave up 3 bases and J gave up 2 bases, with 14 bases separating them. CDR3 length: 15 amino acids. CDR3 DNA: TGTGCCAGCAGCTTTCTGGCAGGGCTGACCTACGAGCAGTACTTC. Amino acid sequence: CASSFLAGLTYEQYF.